This T cell receptor (beta chain) comes out of a study of cytomegalovirus exposure and HLA in healthy donors. Notes on this clone: Its target is unknown.

In the PCR, 60 Vbeta and 13 Jbeta primers were used. Profiling relied on immunoSEQ multiplex PCR, and the TCRdb table lists in-frame clones only, not all of them. Seen here are fewer than 350,000 clones, roughly 90% observed once, and the top ten hold around 2.1%. Study results and limitations: In an earlier analysis, in about 530 donors, most V segments appeared productive either ~87% or ~30% of the time.

The TCR originated in a woman aged 18-35 years in good health and CMV-seronegative. Sequencing used PBMCs.

The CDR3 nucleotides are TGCGCCAGCAGGAAAGAAAACGGACAGGGATACAATGAGCAGTTCTTC. Translating it yields CASRKENGQGYNEQFF. The chain has TRBV4-1 and TRBJ2-1; 8 nucleotides align to TRBD1. The J segment lost 4 bases and the V segment lost 6 bases, leaving 11 bases of the junction unmatched. The CDR3 covers 16 residues. Germline-derived CDR1 and CDR2 are MGHRA and YSYEKL.